The rows below give T cell receptor beta chains drawn from one sample of a study of metastatic and nonmetastatic thyroid tumors. Using MiXCR, TCRdb re-called clones from the PCR reads. This sample has over 25,000 clones; about 20% occur once, and the top ten carry more than 6.5%. The sample was blood. The source is a female donor with papillary thyroid cancer or a benign thyroid nodule (not recorded which). Some clones in this sample may be carry-over from other donors' samples. CDR3s include the opening cysteine and the closing phenylalanine or tryptophan. A D gene is named only where the DNA matches it firmly. Some rows mark clone size as missing; the rest say once, few, many or name a class of expanded clone.

NA,TRBV28,TRBJ2-7,few,CASSSTGVEQYF,TGTGCCAGCAGTTCGACGGGAGTCGAGCAGTACTTC
NA,TRBV28,TRBJ1-4,many,CASSLLGGTEKLFF,TGTGCCAGCAGCCTCTTGGGAGGGACTGAAAAACTGTTTTTT
TRBD1,TRBV6-1,TRBJ1-3,many,CASSERGQGTGSGNTIYF,TGTGCCAGCAGTGAAAGGGGACAGGGGACGGGCTCTGGAAACACCATATATTTT
TRBD1,TRBV6-1,TRBJ2-7,few,CASRASTGAEQYF,TGTGCCAGCAGAGCATCAACAGGGGCCGAGCAGTACTTC
TRBD2,TRBV5-4,TRBJ2-2,medium-sized,CASSSYVGLAGNTGELFF,TGTGCCAGCAGCTCTTACGTTGGACTAGCGGGGAATACCGGGGAGCTGTTTTTT
TRBD2,TRBV7-2,TRBJ2-2,many,CASSFISGRATGELFF,TGTGCCAGCAGCTTTATTAGCGGGAGGGCCACCGGGGAGCTGTTTTTT
NA,TRBV5-1,TRBJ1-5,many,CASTEDGSSNQPQHF,TGCGCCAGCACGGAAGACGGGAGTAGCAATCAGCCCCAGCATTTT
NA,TRBV7-2,TRBJ1-6,many,CASSLQVSALHF,TGTGCCAGCAGCTTACAAGTAAGCGCCCTCCACTTT
NA,TRBV11-3,TRBJ2-2,NA,CASSIRAGGELFF,TGTGCCAGCAGCATCCGAGCGGGCGGGGAGCTGTTTTTT
NA,TRBV4-1,TRBJ1-3,medium-sized,CASSRRAGGRDSGNTIYF,TGCGCCAGCAGCCGCCGGGCCGGGGGCAGGGACTCTGGAAACACCATATATTTT
TRBD1,TRBV6-4,TRBJ2-7,many,CASSPGSGQVYEQYF,TGTGCCAGCAGTCCGGGGTCGGGACAGGTCTACGAGCAGTACTTC
TRBD1,TRBV30,TRBJ1-1,NA,CAWTKPGQGVVEAFF,TGTGCCTGGACAAAACCGGGACAGGGAGTTGTTGAAGCTTTCTTT
NA,TRBV11-3,TRBJ2-7,many,CASSRPGLSYEQYF,TGTGCCAGCAGCCGCCCGGGACTCTCCTACGAGCAGTACTTC
NA,TRBV11-2,TRBJ2-2,NA,CASSLPEKNTGELFF,TGTGCCAGCAGCTTACCCGAGAAGAACACCGGGGAGCTGTTTTTT
TRBD1,TRBV2,TRBJ2-7,many,CASHGTGWAEQYF,TGTGCCAGCCATGGGACAGGGTGGGCCGAGCAGTACTTC
NA,TRBV7-4,TRBJ1-5,many,CASSLQGNPNQPQHF,TGTGCCAGCAGCTTACAGGGAAATCCCAATCAGCCCCAGCATTTT
NA,TRBV29-1,TRBJ1-2,many,CSTKGNYGYTF,TGCAGCACGAAAGGGAACTATGGCTACACCTTC
TRBD2,TRBV28,TRBJ2-5,NA,CASSLGTRGETQYF,TGTGCCAGCAGTTTAGGGACTAGGGGAGAGACCCAGTACTTC
TRBD2,TRBV24-1,TRBJ2-2,few,CATSDPLADTGELFF,TGTGCCACCAGTGACCCCCTAGCGGACACCGGGGAGCTGTTTTTT
TRBD2,TRBV2,TRBJ2-3,NA,CASSDTPSGSTDTQYF,TGTGCCAGCAGTGATACCCCTAGCGGAAGCACAGATACGCAGTATTTT
TRBD1,TRBV20-1,TRBJ2-7,NA,CSARIHRGRSYEQYF,TGCAGTGCTAGAATCCACAGGGGGCGATCCTACGAGCAGTACTTC
NA,TRBV28,TRBJ1-2,many,CASSLWSGIRYGYTF,TGTGCCAGCAGTTTGTGGTCGGGTATTAGATATGGCTACACCTTC
NA,TRBV20-1,TRBJ1-1,few,CSARGPGTQNTEAFF,TGCAGTGCTAGAGGACCCGGGACGCAGAACACTGAAGCTTTCTTT
NA,TRBV19,TRBJ1-6,medium-sized,CASSPGTINSPLHF,TGTGCCAGTTCACCCGGGACTATTAATTCACCCCTCCACTTT